The sample holds a few counts of the clone carrying this T cell receptor beta chain. A read error may account for a junction end that differs from germline. The memory fraction was CD4+CD45RO+CD25- cells. After constant-region reverse-primer amplification, full-length variable regions underwent semi-nested PCR with Nested Universal Primer A. TCRdb independently ran MiXCR on the 5' RACE reads; one entry per CDR3 protein. The sample has over 55,000 distinct CDR3 sequences; around 26% are singletons. Sequenced material: tumor-infiltrating memory CD4+ T cells sorted from the breast tumor. Subset indicated: memory CD4+ T cells, CD4+CD45RO+CD25-. The receptor's source is a female donor with breast cancer.

CDR3 region: CASSVGGAGQGTSGYAF. The CDR3 nucleotides are TGTGCCAGCAGCGTCGGCGGAGCGGGACAGGGTACGAGTGGCTACGCCTTC. This chain joins TRBV9 and TRBJ1-2, with 9 bases fitting TRBD1. The CDR3 length is 17 residues. CDR1 is SGDLS, CDR2 YYNGEE, per germline.